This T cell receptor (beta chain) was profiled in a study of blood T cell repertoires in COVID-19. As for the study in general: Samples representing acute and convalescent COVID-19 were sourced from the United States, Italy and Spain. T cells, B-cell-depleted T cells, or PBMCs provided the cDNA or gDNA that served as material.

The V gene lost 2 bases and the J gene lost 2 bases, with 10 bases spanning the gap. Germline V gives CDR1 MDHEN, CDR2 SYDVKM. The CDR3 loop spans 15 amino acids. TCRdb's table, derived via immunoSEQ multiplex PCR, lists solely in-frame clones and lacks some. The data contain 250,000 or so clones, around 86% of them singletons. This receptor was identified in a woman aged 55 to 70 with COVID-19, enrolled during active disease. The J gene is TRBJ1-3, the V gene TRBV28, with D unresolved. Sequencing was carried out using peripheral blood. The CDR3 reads CASSLTHTAGNTIYF. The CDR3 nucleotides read TGTGCCAGCAGTTTAACCCACACCGCTGGAAACACCATATATTTT.